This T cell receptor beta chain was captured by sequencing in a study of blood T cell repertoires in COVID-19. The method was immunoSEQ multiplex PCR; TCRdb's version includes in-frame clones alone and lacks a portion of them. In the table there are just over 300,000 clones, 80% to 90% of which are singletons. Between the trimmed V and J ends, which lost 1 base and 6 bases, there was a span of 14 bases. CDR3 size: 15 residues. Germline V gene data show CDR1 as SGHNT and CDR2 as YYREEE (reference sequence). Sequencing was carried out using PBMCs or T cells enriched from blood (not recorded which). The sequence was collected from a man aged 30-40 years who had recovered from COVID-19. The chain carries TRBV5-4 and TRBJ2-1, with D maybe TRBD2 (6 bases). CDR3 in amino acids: CASSLQLAGANEQFF. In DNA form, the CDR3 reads TGTGCCAGCAGCTTGCAACTAGCCGGGGCCAATGAGCAGTTCTTC. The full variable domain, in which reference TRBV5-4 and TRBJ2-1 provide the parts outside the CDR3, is ETGVTQSPTHLIKTRGQQVTLRCSSQSGHNTVSWYQQALGQGPQFIFQYYREEENGRGNFPPRFSGLQFPNYSSELNVNALELDDSALYLCASSLQLAGANEQFFGPGTRLTVL.